These 13 T cell receptor beta chains share one sample of origin, sequenced in a study of type 1 regulatory T cells. TCRdb reprocessed the reads via MiXCR and lists one record per CDR3 protein. The data hold some 89,000 distinct CDR3 sequences, with around a third observed a single time. Sequencing input: CD4+ T cells, either the whole sample or a sorted fraction (not recorded which). These receptors were taken from a human donor in good health.

The V and J genes are TRBV27 and TRBJ2-4; the match to TRBD1 covers 8 bases. Germline CDR1 MNHEY, CDR2 SMNVEV (reference sequence). The CDR3 has 14 residues. J gave up 7 bases and V 6 bases, and 8 bases lay outside the gene matches. Here the CDR3 DNA reads TGTGCCAGCAGACTATCCGGACAGGGCAACATTCAGTACTTC. Translating gives CASRLSGQGNIQYF.

This clonotype was counted only a few times. V is TRBV2 and J is TRBJ2-7, with TRBD1 identical over 9 bases. The germline V gene encodes CDR1 SNHLY and CDR2 FYNNEI. The junction had 6 bases not matched to a gene; V was cut back by 5 bases and J by 13 bases. This CDR3 is 11 amino acids long. CDR3 region: CASSRKTGGYF. CDR3 DNA sequence: TGTGCCAGCAGTAGAAAGACAGGGGGATACTTC.

The chain joins TRBV5-1 to TRBJ1-2; no firm D call. The CDR3 totals 12 residues. Per germline, CDR1 SGHRS and CDR2 YFSETQ. Trimming stripped 3 bases from V and 4 bases from J, with 7 bases between. The CDR3 DNA is TGCGCCAGCAGCTCAAGCCTCTATGGCTACACCTTC. It specifies CASSSSLYGYTF.

The chain uses TRBV15 and TRBJ2-7; 11 bases align to TRBD2. Germline loops: CDR1 LNHNV, CDR2 YYDKDF (reference sequence). CDR3 length: 15 residues. V was pared by 1 base and J by 5 bases, with 4 bases of the junction left unmatched. CDR3 residues: CATSRVLAGVHEQYF. The CDR3 DNA follows: TGTGCCACCAGCAGAGTACTAGCGGGAGTCCACGAGCAGTACTTC.

This chain joins TRBV9 and TRBJ2-2, with unresolved D. This CDR3 contains 16 residues. CDR1 SGDLS and CDR2 YYNGEE come from the germline V gene. The ends were cut back, 1 base at V and 3 bases at J, with 13 bases in the middle. In DNA, the CDR3 is TGTGCCAGCAGCGTAACTCCGGCACGGGACACCGGGGAGCTGTTTTTT. Translation: CASSVTPARDTGELFF.

This clonotype has just a few counts. The V gene is TRBV7-2, the J gene TRBJ2-7; 9 positions match TRBD2. Germline V lookup: CDR1 SGHTA, CDR2 FQGNSA. The CDR3 contains 15 residues. V trimming: 3 bases; J trimming: 5 bases; junction bases outside the gene matches: 8. This CDR3 is CASSFGTSRLDEQYF. CDR3 DNA: TGTGCCAGCAGCTTCGGGACTAGCAGATTGGACGAGCAGTACTTC.

The chain is built from TRBV6-6 and TRBJ2-1; D is perhaps TRBD1 (6 bases). CDR1 and CDR2 (germline): MNHNY, SVGAGI (reference sequence). The CDR3 spans 15 residues. Trimming cost V 6 bases and J 1 base, with 13 bases left between them. CDR3 sequence: CASSTQGGSYNEQFF. The DNA for the CDR3 is TGTGCCAGCAGCACACAGGGCGGGTCCTACAATGAGCAGTTCTTC.

This clonotype was detected only a few times. V usage is TRBV11-2 and J usage is TRBJ2-3; D might be TRBD2 (6 bases). The CDR3 is 16 residues long. V was clipped by 6 bases and J by 6 bases, with 22 bases between them. The germline V gene encodes CDR1 SGHAT and CDR2 FQNNGV. In DNA, the CDR3 is TGTGCCAGCAGTTACATGGCCGGGTCGGGAGCGGATACGCAGTATTTT. It translates to CASSYMAGSGADTQYF.

This clonotype turned up a few times. The chain joins TRBV20-1 to TRBJ2-7; 10 positions match TRBD2. The CDR3 contains 13 residues. The V gene end was trimmed by 1 base and the J gene end by 3 bases; junction bases not matched to a gene: 0. CDR1 DFQATT and CDR2 SNEGSKA come from the germline V gene (reference sequence). In nucleotides, the CDR3 is TGCAGTGCTAGAGGGACTAGCGGCTACGAGCAGTACTTC. Its protein product is CSARGTSGYEQYF.

The CDR3 sequence is CASRLDTEEQFF. The CDR3 DNA is TGTGCCAGCAGGCTAGACACGGAAGAGCAGTTCTTC. V is TRBV2 and J is TRBJ2-1; D not resolved. Germline V lookup: CDR1 SNHLY, CDR2 FYNNEI. V was clipped by 6 bases and J by 10 bases, with 13 bases between them. The CDR3 extends over 12 amino acids.

The CDR3 DNA reads TGTGCCAGCAGCACCCGAGCGGCCCCAGAGACCCAGTACTTC. The encoded protein is CASSTRAAPETQYF. V and J are TRBV6-1 and TRBJ2-5, with D maybe TRBD2 (5 bases). Germline values: CDR1 MNHNS, CDR2 SASEGT. The V and J ends lost 6 bases and 4 bases respectively, with 15 bases between them. This CDR3 has 14 amino acids.

This clonotype was found a few times. The rearrangement links TRBV5-6 to TRBJ2-5, with D uncertain. This CDR3 contains 12 residues. With 2 bases removed from V and 5 bases from J, the gap between germline ends came to 7 bases. CDR1 SGHDT and CDR2 YYEEEE come from the germline V gene. The CDR3 DNA reads TGTGCCAGCAGCTTTGACATCGAGACCCAGTACTTC. This encodes CASSFDIETQYF.

The chain recombines TRBV19 with TRBJ2-1; D is unclear. V was pared by 1 base and J by 6 bases, with 7 bases between. Germline assignment: CDR1 LNHDA and CDR2 SQIVND (reference sequence). There are 13 residues in the CDR3. This chain's CDR3 is CASSIGIGNEQFF. The CDR3 coding sequence is TGTGCCAGTAGTATAGGAATAGGCAATGAGCAGTTCTTC.